These 16 T cell receptor beta chains originate from one sample sequenced in a study of identical twins. MiXCR, applied by TCRdb to the 5' RACE reads, yields one record per CDR3 protein. This sample yields around 300,000 distinct CDR3 sequences, of which around 8.8% are seen a single time; 2.1% belongs to the top ten. The same specimen was also included in a second study, on yellow fever vaccine responses in identical twins.

The specimen was memory (CD45RO+) T cells sorted from blood. The receptors were sampled from a woman aged 18-29 years in good health.

With regard to this clonotype: The junction departs from the called germline gene at one end, perhaps through a read error. This chain connects TRBV7-9 to TRBJ2-7; 8 nucleotides match TRBD2. CDR1 is SEHNR, CDR2 FQNEAQ, per germline (reference sequence). This CDR3 has 15 amino acids. CDR3 protein: CATSPSGRSPYEQYF. CDR3 nucleotides: TGTGCCACCAGCCCAAGCGGGAGATCCCCCTACGAGCAGTACTTC.

This clonotype has at least ten counts. The chain is built from TRBV4-1 and TRBJ1-5; 9 nucleotides agree with TRBD1. Germline V gene lookup returns CDR1 MGHRA and CDR2 YSYEKL. Losses at the gene ends were 2 bases for V and 1 base for J; bases not matched to a gene: 3. This CDR3 region has 16 residues. As DNA, the CDR3 is TGCGCCAGCAGCCAACCAGGACAGGGGAGCAATCAGCCCCAGCATTTT. The encoded protein is CASSQPGQGSNQPQHF.

This clonotype was picked up many times. The rearrangement links TRBV20-1 to TRBJ2-1; 12 bases line up with TRBD2. The V gene end was trimmed by 4 bases and the J gene end by 1 base; junction bases not matched to a gene: 8. CDR1 DFQATT and CDR2 SNEGSKA come from the germline V gene (reference sequence). The CDR3 spans 17 residues. The CDR3 spells CSAMATSGSRSYNEQFF. DNA of the CDR3: TGCAGTGCTATGGCGACTAGCGGGAGTAGGTCCTACAATGAGCAGTTCTTC.

Ten or more counts support this clonotype. The chain has TRBV7-9 and TRBJ2-6; the D is unclear. Germline-derived CDR1 and CDR2 are SEHNR and FQNEAQ (reference sequence). The germline V and J ends were trimmed by 11 bases and 0 bases, with 8 bases remaining between them. The CDR3 length is 13 residues. The CDR3 loop reads CAGTNSGANVLTF. As DNA, the CDR3 is TGTGCCGGAACAAACTCTGGGGCCAACGTCCTGACTTTC.

J is TRBJ2-4 and V is TRBV18; D may be TRBD1 (5 bases). The germline V and J ends were trimmed by 0 bases and 0 bases, with 9 bases remaining between them. The CDR3 has 16 amino acids. CDR1 is KGHSH and CDR2 is LQKENI in the germline V gene. In nucleotides, the CDR3 is TGTGCCAGCTCACCACCGACAGTCCTAGCCAAAAACATTCAGTACTTC. It is translated as CASSPPTVLAKNIQYF. The full variable domain, with the rest looked up from reference TRBV18 and TRBJ2-4, is NAGVMQNPRHLVRRRGQEARLRCSPMKGHSHVYWYRQLPEEGLKFMVYLQKENIIDESGMPKERFSAEFPKEGPSILRIQQVVRGDSAAYFCASSPPTVLAKNIQYFGAGTRLSVL.

This clonotype was seen repeatedly, ten times or more. The chain links TRBV11-1 to TRBJ2-1, with 9 nucleotides matching TRBD2. Trimming at V came to 5 bases and at J to 4 bases, leaving 18 bases not matched to a gene. The CDR3 extends over 19 amino acids. Germline lookup yields CDR1 SGHAT and CDR2 FQDESV (reference sequence). The CDR3 here is CASSPPQRGASGAYNEQFF. The CDR3 DNA is TGTGCCAGCAGCCCCCCCCAACGCGGTGCTAGCGGGGCTTACAATGAGCAGTTCTTC.

The sample holds many counts of this clonotype. V and J are TRBV5-1 and TRBJ2-7, with 10 bases identical to TRBD1. Trimming removed 0 bases from V and 7 bases from J; junction bases left unmatched: 7. This CDR3 spans 15 amino acids. Germline CDR1 is SGHRS and CDR2 is YFSETQ. The CDR3 sequence is CASSLERQGAGEQYV. The DNA of the CDR3 is TGCGCCAGCAGCTTGGAAAGACAGGGGGCAGGGGAGCAGTACGTC.

The gene calls are TRBV4-1 and TRBJ2-7; D unresolved. The germline V gene encodes CDR1 MGHRA and CDR2 YSYEKL. The CDR3 consists of 15 residues. The V end was cut by 0 bases, the J end by 0 bases, with 9 bases between. Here the CDR3 reads CASSQEGQSSYEQYF. DNA for the CDR3: TGCGCCAGCAGCCAAGAGGGCCAGAGCTCCTACGAGCAGTACTTC.

The chain's CDR3 is CASSNPGSTGNTIYF. The CDR3, as DNA: TGCGCCAGCAGCAACCCAGGTAGCACTGGAAACACCATATATTTT. The chain uses TRBV5-1 and TRBJ1-3; D uncertain. CDR3 length: 15 residues. Germline V gene data show CDR1 as SGHRS and CDR2 as YFSETQ. The germline V and J ends were trimmed by 4 bases and 2 bases, with 13 bases remaining between them.

This clonotype was seen a few times. The rearrangement uses TRBV18 and TRBJ1-1; D is unclear. CDR1 is KGHSH and CDR2 is LQKENI in the germline V gene. CDR3 size: 15 residues. V gave up 3 bases and J gave up 0 bases, with 11 bases separating them. DNA for the CDR3: TGTGCCAGCTCACCTATCCTAGACTTGAACACTGAAGCTTTCTTT. Protein: CASSPILDLNTEAFF.

At least ten counts were recorded for this clonotype. This sequence joins TRBV4-2 and TRBJ2-1, with D possibly TRBD2 on 6 matching bases. Germline V lookup: CDR1 LGHNA, CDR2 YNFKEQ. The V and J ends lost 5 bases and 2 bases respectively, with 13 bases between them. CDR3 length: 15 residues. CDR3 loop: CASSKEGVAYNEQFF. For the CDR3, the DNA is TGTGCCAGCAGCAAGGAGGGAGTCGCCTACAATGAGCAGTTCTTC.

This clonotype was picked up a small number of times. The V gene is TRBV2, the J gene TRBJ2-3; D uncertain. Germline assignment: CDR1 SNHLY and CDR2 FYNNEI. The CDR3 has 14 residues. Trimming pared 6 bases from V and 2 bases from J, leaving 12 bases between. CDR3 in amino acids: CASRQVKITDTQYF. DNA for the CDR3: TGTGCCAGCAGGCAGGTTAAGATCACAGATACGCAGTATTTT.

In DNA, the CDR3 is TGCGCCAGCAGCCAGGGGACAGGGCCTGCGGGGTACGAGCAGTACGTC. This translates into CASSQGTGPAGYEQYV. The chain is built from TRBV4-1 and TRBJ2-7; 9 bases line up with TRBD1. The CDR3 covers 16 residues. J gave up 4 bases and V 3 bases, and 10 bases lay outside the gene matches. Germline V CDR1 and CDR2: MGHRA, YSYEKL.

This clonotype has a handful of counts. The chain carries TRBV9 and TRBJ1-6; D is possibly TRBD1 (6 bases). CDR3 length: 17 residues. Germline-derived CDR1 and CDR2 are SGDLS and YYNGEE. V gave up 2 bases and J gave up 0 bases, with 12 bases separating them. The CDR3 bases are TGTGCCAGCAGCGTCCGACAGGACAGCTCCTATAATTCACCCCTCCACTTT. This encodes CASSVRQDSSYNSPLHF.

This clonotype was detected a few times. The chain combines TRBV7-9 with TRBJ2-4; 9 bases align to TRBD1. This CDR3 has 15 residues. Unmatched junction bases numbered 5, after V lost 5 bases and J lost 3 bases. The V gene's germline CDR1 is SEHNR and CDR2 FQNEAQ (reference sequence). The CDR3 DNA sequence: TGTGCCAGCAGCCCCGGACAGGGGAGCAAAAACATTCAGTACTTC. It translates to CASSPGQGSKNIQYF. The full variable domain, rest sourced from reference TRBV7-9 and TRBJ2-4, is DTGVSQNPRHKITKRGQNVTFRCDPISEHNRLYWYRQTLGQGPEFLTYFQNEAQLEKSRLLSDRFSAERPKGSFSTLEIQRTEQGDSAMYLCASSPGQGSKNIQYFGAGTRLSVL.

With respect to this clonotype: A much larger clonotype is one base distant, so this may be a read error. The genes are TRBV12-3 or TRBV12-4 and TRBJ2-7; 10 bases line up with TRBD2. V shed 7 bases, J shed 4 bases, and the junction held 7 bases outside the gene matches. There are 14 residues in the CDR3. CDR3 sequence reads: CASKPRLAGYEQYF. Here the CDR3 DNA reads TGTGCCAGCAAACCGAGACTAGCGGGTTACGAGCAGTACTTC.